This TCR beta chain was recovered during a study of cytomegalovirus exposure and HLA in healthy donors. Study as a whole: Earlier, almost 120 million unique TCR beta sequences were recovered from around 200 million T cells by an analysis. Overall study results and limits: When a later analysis compared HLA-associated TCR beta chains with equally common others, the HLA-associated chains turned out to be more clonally expanded and to have lower generation probabilities. Researchers left out some V segments, among them TRBV6-2 and TRBV6-3, as indistinguishable.

With 60 Vbeta and 13 Jbeta primers, the PCR was carried out. Data came from immunoSEQ multiplex PCR; TCRdb stores just in-frame clones and leaves some out. In the table there are roughly 160,000 clones, roughly three quarters of which are singletons. The V end lost 2 bases, the J end lost 8 bases, and 16 bases lay between the germline ends. Germline assignment: CDR1 SGHTA and CDR2 FQGNSA. The CDR3 runs 15 residues. Of note for this clone: Its antigen remains unknown.

The rearrangement links TRBV7-2 to TRBJ2-1, with D perhaps TRBD2 (5 bases). The TCR was taken from a man aged 55 to 69 in good health and CMV-seronegative. The sequenced sample was PBMCs. This chain's CDR3 is CASSLRFALAHEQFF. Written as DNA, the CDR3 is TGTGCCAGCAGCTTAAGGTTTGCGCTAGCCCATGAGCAGTTCTTC. The whole variable domain, filled in from reference TRBV7-2 and TRBJ2-1, reads GAGVSQSPSNKVTEKGKDVELRCDPISGHTALYWYRQSLGQGLEFLIYFQGNSAPDKSGLPSDRFSAERTGGSVSTLTIQRTQQEDSAVYLCASSLRFALAHEQFFGPGTRLTVL.